The 32 T cell receptor beta chains below come from one sample, sequenced in a study of T cells in women clearing cervical HPV infection. Repertoires were generated with immunoSEQ multiplex PCR, while TCRdb's copy carries only in-frame clones and drops some. This repertoire includes fewer than 35,000 clones. Sample: blood buffy coat. These receptors originate from a woman aged 18-70 years with a cervical HPV16 infection that either progressed to CIN3+ or cleared (not recorded which).

A note on this clone: The junction and the germline gene differ at one end; a read error may be behind it. The CDR3 end is not reached by the read, which stops 3 residues before it; the germline J gene fills it in. V usage is TRBV7-2 and J usage is TRBJ1-2; perhaps TRBD1 as D (5 bases). Germline V gene sequence: CDR1 SGHTA, CDR2 FQGNSA. The CDR3 contains 14 residues. The part of the CDR3 DNA that was read is TGTGCCAGCAGCCTAGCGGGGGGATCTTACGAC. Translated, it gives CASSLAGGSYD. The whole CDR3 sequence reads CASSLAGGSYDYTF.

A word on this clone: The CDR3 is cut off 3 residues early in the read; its end comes from the germline J gene. The chain links TRBV29-1 to TRBJ2-7; D possibly corresponds to TRBD2 (5 bases). Germline CDR1 reads SQVTM; CDR2 reads ANQGSEA. The CDR3 totals 11 residues. The V and J ends lost 6 bases and 2 bases respectively, with 8 bases between them. The CDR3 bases that were read are TGCAGCGTGCGGGCCCCCTACGAG. Translation gives CSVRAPYE. The whole CDR3 protein is CSVRAPYEQYF.

In regard to this clone: The CDR3 end lies 3 residues beyond the end of the read and is filled in from the germline J gene. The V gene is TRBV4-1, the J gene TRBJ2-5, with 14 bases that match TRBD2. The CDR3 is 16 amino acids. In germline, CDR1 is MGHRA, CDR2 YSYEKL. Losses at the gene ends were 4 bases for V and 4 bases for J; bases not matched to a gene: 5. The sequenced CDR3 bases are TGCGCCAGCAGCCCGACTAGCGGGGGGGCCGCAGAGACC. As protein: CASSPTSGGAAET. The full CDR3 protein is CASSPTSGGAAETQYF.

To note about this clone: The read terminates 3 residues before the CDR3 end, so the remaining end is supplied by the germline J gene. The chain combines TRBV18 with TRBJ2-4, with D possibly TRBD1 on 6 matching bases. CDR3 length equals 13 residues. CDR1 and CDR2 from the germline V gene are KGHSH and LQKENI. The CDR3 loop is CASLGQRSEGQYF. CDR3 bases read: TGTGCCAGCTTAGGACAGAGGAGCGAAGGT. The variable domain in full, with the rest retrieved from reference TRBV18 and TRBJ2-4, is NAGVMQNPRHLVRRRGQEARLRCSPMKGHSHVYWYRQLPEEGLKFMVYLQKENIIDESGMPKERFSAEFPKEGPSILRIQQVVRGDSAAYFCASLGQRSEGQYFGAGTRLSVL.

Comments on this clone: Coverage ceases 3 residues before the CDR3 finishes, and the germline J gene fills in the end. V and J are TRBV20-1 and TRBJ2-2, with 11 bases fitting TRBD1. Germline lookup yields CDR1 DFQATT and CDR2 SNEGSKA (reference sequence). The CDR3 extends over 15 amino acids. The CDR3 bases that were read are TGCAGTGCTACGCCGGGACAGGGGGTAATTTCACCG. The encoded protein is CSATPGQGVISP. The whole CDR3 protein reads CSATPGQGVISPLFF.

With respect to this clone: The read gets to within 3 residues of the CDR3 end, and the germline J gene fills in the rest. The chain joins TRBV30 to TRBJ1-2; D call uncertain. Germline V lookup: CDR1 GTSNPN, CDR2 SVGIG (reference sequence). The CDR3 extends over 11 amino acids. Partial CDR3 DNA: TGTGCCTGGAGTGTACGGTACGAC. It encodes CAWSVRYD. In full, the CDR3 is CAWSVRYDYTF.

A word on this clone: A junction end diverges from the germline sequence, so it may reflect a read error. Sequencing ends 3 residues short of the CDR3 end; the germline J gene provides the rest. Other nucleotide sequences from this sample produce the same CDR3. The V gene is TRBV7-6, the J gene TRBJ1-3; unclear D gene. Per the germline V gene, CDR1 is SGHVS and CDR2 is FNYEAQ. CDR3 size: 14 residues. The chain's CDR3 is CASSPYSSGNTIYF. The CDR3 DNA, read in part, is TGTGCCAGCAGCCCATATAGCTCTGGAAACACA.

Of note for this clone: From the germline J gene comes the end of the CDR3, since the read stops 3 residues before it. The V and J genes are TRBV12-3 or TRBV12-4 and TRBJ1-1, with 7 bases lining up with TRBD1. The CDR3 totals 14 residues. Germline trimming cut 7 bases from V and 3 bases from J; bases unmatched to any gene: 8. The covered CDR3 bases are TGTGCCAGCACCCTAGGAGGGGGCTACACTGAA. Its protein product is CASTLGGGYTE. The full CDR3 sequence reads CASTLGGGYTEAFF.

About this clone: The missing CDR3 end, 3 residues past where the read stops, is filled in from the germline J gene. The chain uses TRBV7-3 and TRBJ2-6, with 7 nucleotides matching TRBD1. Germline assignment: CDR1 SGHTA and CDR2 FQGTGA. Losses at the gene ends were 5 bases for V and 5 bases for J; bases not matched to a gene: 12. This CDR3 contains 17 residues. The CDR3 sequence is CASSPREGAFRANVLTF. Partial CDR3 DNA: TGTGCCAGCAGCCCAAGAGAGGGGGCGTTTCGGGCCAACGTC.

On this clone: The CDR3 end is not reached by the read, which stops 3 residues before it; the germline J gene fills it in. The chain combines TRBV7-8 with TRBJ2-3; 9 bases fit TRBD1. Trimming removed 7 bases from V and 0 bases from J; junction bases left unmatched: 11. This CDR3 has 17 residues. Per germline, CDR1 SGHVS and CDR2 FQNEAQ. The CDR3 region is CASTQGYRGPSTDTQYF. Incomplete CDR3 DNA: TGTGCCAGCACCCAGGGGTACAGGGGGCCTAGCACAGATACG.

Comments on this clone: The read ends 3 residues before the CDR3 terminus; that terminus is restored from the germline J gene. The chain carries TRBV20-1 and TRBJ1-3, with D unclear. The germline V gene encodes CDR1 DFQATT and CDR2 SNEGSKA (reference sequence). This CDR3 region has 13 residues. The germline V and J ends were trimmed by 3 bases and 0 bases, with 6 bases remaining between them. CDR3 DNA, as far as it was read: TGCAGTGCTAGTCGTCCCTCTGGAAACACC. Its protein product is CSASRPSGNT. Given in full, the CDR3 is CSASRPSGNTIYF.

Comments on this clone: The sequenced fragment ends 3 residues before the CDR3 boundary, so the rest is inferred from the germline J gene. The J gene is TRBJ2-2, the V gene TRBV23-1, with D perhaps matching TRBD1 or TRBD2 (6 bases each). TRBV23-1 is an open reading frame whose function is uncertain. The CDR3 spans 18 residues. Trimming took 3 bases from V and 2 from J, leaving 19 bases between them. The CDR3 DNA, read in part, is TGCGCCAGCAGTCATAGGGGGAGGACAGTGGAAAACACCGGGGAG. Encoded protein: CASSHRGRTVENTGE. The complete CDR3 sequence is CASSHRGRTVENTGELFF.

To note about this clone: The read halts 3 residues ahead of the CDR3 end, with the missing end drawn from the germline J gene. The V call is TRBV5-1, the J call TRBJ1-2, with 9 bases identical to TRBD1. Germline-derived CDR1 and CDR2 are SGHRS and YFSETQ. The CDR3 consists of 15 residues. The sequenced part of the CDR3 DNA is TGCGCCAGCAGCCTAAACCTACAGGGGGCCGGGGGC. Translating it yields CASSLNLQGAGG. The complete CDR3 sequence is CASSLNLQGAGGYTF.

A remark on this clone: One junction end does not reproduce the germline sequence, and a read error may be involved. The chain's CDR3 is CASTLLQSPYEQYF. CDR3 DNA, as far as it was read: TGTGCCAGCACCTTGCTACAGAGCCCCTACGAG. V usage is TRBV5-6 and J usage is TRBJ2-7; D gene ambiguous. The CDR3 is cut off 3 residues early in the read; its end comes from the germline J gene. The CDR3 has 14 residues. Germline values: CDR1 SGHDT, CDR2 YYEEEE.

As for this clone: Read data end 3 residues before the CDR3 end; the end is taken from the germline J gene. The V gene is TRBV5-4, the J gene TRBJ2-5; possible D gene TRBD1, 6 bases. V shed 4 bases and J shed 5 bases, with 12 bases lying between them. The CDR3 is 13 residues long. The V gene's germline CDR1 is SGHNT and CDR2 YYREEE (reference sequence). Incomplete CDR3 DNA: TGTGCCAGCAGCCCCCAGGGGCAGGAGACC. The encoded protein is CASSPQGQET. The CDR3, in full, reads CASSPQGQETQYF.

About this clone itself: Read coverage stops 3 residues before the CDR3 terminus; the germline J gene supplies the remainder. The V gene is TRBV18, the J gene TRBJ2-5; TRBD1 might be the D (6 bases). Germline-derived CDR1 and CDR2 are KGHSH and LQKENI. The CDR3 runs to 15 residues. Trimming removed 3 bases at V and 0 bases at J, with 11 bases between. CDR3 in amino acids: CASSPTGSNQETQYF. CDR3 DNA, as far as it was read: TGTGCCAGCTCACCGACAGGCTCAAACCAAGAGACC. Complete variable domain (other parts from reference TRBV18 and TRBJ2-5): NAGVMQNPRHLVRRRGQEARLRCSPMKGHSHVYWYRQLPEEGLKFMVYLQKENIIDESGMPKERFSAEFPKEGPSILRIQQVVRGDSAAYFCASSPTGSNQETQYFGPGTRLLVL.

To note about this clone: The read terminates 3 residues ahead of where the CDR3 ends, so the germline J gene completes it. This chain uses TRBV12-3 or TRBV12-4 with TRBJ1-2, with D unclear. The V and J ends lost 2 bases and 5 bases respectively, with 12 bases between them. The CDR3 is 14 residues long. The CDR3 here is CASSLSAGGYGYTF. CDR3 DNA (partial): TGTGCCAGCAGTTTATCCGCAGGAGGATATGGC.

A word on this clone: The observed sequence ends 3 residues before the CDR3 terminus, with the missing tail filled in from the germline J gene. This chain links TRBV6-2 or TRBV6-3 with TRBJ1-6, with TRBD1 matching 8 bases. This CDR3 is built from 14 residues. Germline-derived CDR1 and CDR2 are MNHEY and SVGEGT. The DNA read from the CDR3 is TGTGCCAGCCCTAACCCGGGACAGGCTTCGTCC. Its translation is CASPNPGQASS. The entire CDR3 protein reads CASPNPGQASSLHF.

As to this clone: The CDR3 end lies 3 residues beyond the end of the read and is filled in from the germline J gene. The rearrangement joins TRBV6-2 or TRBV6-3 to TRBJ2-7; D is unclear. The germline gives CDR1 MNHEY, CDR2 SVGEGT. There are 13 residues in the CDR3. The V and J ends lost 0 bases and 3 bases respectively, with 6 bases between them. This CDR3 reads CASSYSRVYEQYF. Partial CDR3 DNA: TGTGCCAGCAGTTACTCTAGGGTCTACGAG.

Comment on this clone: From the germline J gene comes the end of the CDR3, since the read stops 3 residues before it. The chain recombines TRBV2 with TRBJ2-7, with D tentatively TRBD1 (6 bases). The CDR3 totals 14 residues. CDR1 SNHLY and CDR2 FYNNEI come from the germline V gene. V was shortened by 6 bases and J by 3 bases, with 15 bases between the two germline ends. The CDR3 here is CASRTDRQHYEQYF. Partial CDR3 DNA: TGTGCCAGCAGAACTGACAGGCAACACTACGAG.

The CDR3 is CASSVPGGGETQYF. The sequenced CDR3 bases are TGTGCCAGCAGCGTACCTGGGGGGGGAGAGACG. This chain uses TRBV7-9 with TRBJ2-3; 7 nucleotides align to TRBD2. The observed sequence ends 3 residues before the CDR3 terminus, with the missing tail filled in from the germline J gene. Germline values: CDR1 SEHNR, CDR2 FQNEAQ (reference sequence). The CDR3 covers 14 residues.

Comments on this clone: The read gets to within 3 residues of the CDR3 end, and the germline J gene fills in the rest. This chain connects TRBV7-9 to TRBJ2-6; D is undetermined. The CDR3 loop spans 15 amino acids. Between the trimmed V and J ends, which lost 0 bases and 0 bases, there was a span of 3 bases. CDR1 and CDR2 (germline): SEHNR, FQNEAQ (reference sequence). The CDR3 sequence is CASSLALSGANVLTF. CDR3 DNA (partial): TGTGCCAGCAGCTTAGCTCTCTCTGGGGCCAACGTC.

As regards this clone: The read finishes 3 residues shy of the CDR3 end, and the germline J gene is used to complete it. This chain joins TRBV6-2 or TRBV6-3 and TRBJ2-4, with a possible D match to TRBD1 (5 bases). The CDR3 sequence is 15 residues long. The germline gives CDR1 MNHEY, CDR2 SVGEGT. The CDR3 loop reads CASSYQLTDNYGQYF. The DNA read from the CDR3 is TGTGCCAGCAGTTACCAACTGACAGACAACTATGGT.

On this clone: The CDR3 end falls 3 residues outside the read, so it is completed with the germline J gene. The chain has TRBV7-6 and TRBJ1-2, with D possibly matching TRBD1 (5 bases). Germline CDR1 reads SGHVS; CDR2 reads FNYEAQ. The V end was cut by 8 bases, the J end by 1 base, with 26 bases between. There are 18 residues in the CDR3. The part of the CDR3 DNA that was read is TGTGCCAGCTCCCCAGAGGGCAGGGAGGAGGCTGGTAACTATGGC. This gives the protein CASSPEGREEAGNYG. The entire CDR3 sequence reads CASSPEGREEAGNYGYTF.

A word on this clone: The read ends 3 residues before the CDR3 terminus; that terminus is restored from the germline J gene. V and J are TRBV12-3 or TRBV12-4 and TRBJ1-3; D ambiguous. The CDR3 extends over 14 amino acids. V lost 6 bases and J 9 bases, leaving 18 bases between the germline ends. CDR3 protein: CASRVAKGSGTIYF. Partial CDR3 DNA: TGTGCCAGCAGAGTGGCTAAGGGTTCCGGCACC.

About this clone itself: The read ends 3 residues early relative to the CDR3; the germline J gene fills the gap. The rearrangement uses TRBV9 and TRBJ2-7, with 7 bases fitting TRBD1. V lost 3 bases to trimming and J lost 0 bases; unmatched junction nucleotides: 6. Germline V gene lookup returns CDR1 SGDLS and CDR2 YYNGEE. This CDR3 contains 15 residues. The CDR3 protein is CASSAGQRSSYEQYF. CDR3 bases read: TGTGCCAGCAGCGCGGGACAGAGGAGCTCCTACGAG.

The CDR3 DNA, read in part, is TGTGCCAGCAGCTTAGGCGGGGGGGCCGGGGATGAG. Amino acid sequence: CASSLGGGAGDE. The entire CDR3 sequence reads CASSLGGGAGDEQFF. The gene calls are TRBV7-2 and TRBJ2-1, with TRBD2 matching 9 bases. The CDR3 goes on 3 residues after the read ends, and that part is filled in from the germline J gene. Germline V gene sequence: CDR1 SGHTA, CDR2 FQGNSA. V shed 1 base, J shed 8 bases, and the junction held 6 bases outside the gene matches. The CDR3 sequence is 15 residues long.

CDR3 amino acids: CASSEGGTEYEQYF. Partial CDR3 DNA: TGTGCCAGCAGTGAAGGAGGTACAGAATACGAG. V gene TRBV6-1 combines with J gene TRBJ2-7; no definite D call. The CDR3 is cut off 3 residues early in the read; its end comes from the germline J gene. V was trimmed by 1 base and J by 4 bases, leaving 11 bases between them. The CDR3 runs 14 residues. Looked up from germline, CDR1 is MNHNS and CDR2 is SASEGT.

On this clone itself: The read is 3 residues too short to cover the CDR3 end, so that end is filled in from the germline J gene. This sequence joins TRBV20-1 and TRBJ2-3; 7 bases map to TRBD2. The CDR3 extends over 15 amino acids. The V gene's germline CDR1 is DFQATT and CDR2 SNEGSKA (reference sequence). This CDR3 is CSARFSRGRGETQYF. The sequenced part of the CDR3 DNA is TGCAGTGCCAGGTTTAGTCGGGGCCGGGGGGAGACG.

Details on this clone: The read finishes 3 residues shy of the CDR3 end, and the germline J gene is used to complete it. The V and J genes are TRBV7-2 and TRBJ2-2; maybe TRBD1 (6 bases). The CDR3 sequence is 14 residues long. The germline V gene encodes CDR1 SGHTA and CDR2 FQGNSA. This chain's CDR3 is CASSLKGVDEKLFF. The DNA read from the CDR3 is TGTGCCAGCAGCTTAAAGGGGGTTGATGAAAAG.

A note on this clone: The observed sequence ends 3 residues before the CDR3 terminus, with the missing tail filled in from the germline J gene. The chain links TRBV2 to TRBJ1-1; 8 nucleotides agree with TRBD1. Germline V gene data show CDR1 as SNHLY and CDR2 as FYNNEI. The CDR3 runs to 15 residues. V gave up 5 bases and J gave up 3 bases; unmatched junction bases: 8. This CDR3 is CASSPLQGGYTEAFF. CDR3 bases read: TGTGCCAGCAGTCCCTTACAGGGGGGTTACACTGAA.

Points on this clone: The read finishes 3 residues shy of the CDR3 end, and the germline J gene is used to complete it. This chain links TRBV20-1 with TRBJ2-1, with 8 bases identical to TRBD2. With V trimmed by 1 base and J by 9 bases, 8 bases remained unmatched. Germline V gene lookup returns CDR1 DFQATT and CDR2 SNEGSKA (reference sequence). CDR3 length: 14 residues. CDR3 residues: CSARGTGTSGEQFF. The DNA read from the CDR3 is TGCAGTGCTAGAGGGACCGGGACTAGTGGTGAG.